This TCR beta chain is drawn from a study of blood T cell repertoires in COVID-19. The overall study: PBMCs, B-cell-depleted T cells, or T cells provided the cDNA or gDNA that made up the material.

Original processing notes: Cell counts per sample came from amplifying reference gene primers. TCRdb keeps only in-frame clones here, not all; method: immunoSEQ multiplex PCR. V, J and clone size were drawn from that table, and D and trimming were deduced from the DNA. Among around 240,000 clones listed, 65% to 90% were seen once. The ends were cut back, 8 bases at V and 8 bases at J, with 15 bases in the middle. Looked up from germline, CDR1 is KGHSH and CDR2 is LQKENI. There are 13 residues in the CDR3. This chain joins TRBV18 and TRBJ1-4, with no clear D. The specimen was peripheral blood. This TCR was recovered from a woman aged 45 to 65 with acute or convalescent COVID-19. CDR3 DNA sequence: TGTGCCAGCCGGAAGGGCGGGGTAGAAAAACTGTTTTTT. This translates into CASRKGGVEKLFF.